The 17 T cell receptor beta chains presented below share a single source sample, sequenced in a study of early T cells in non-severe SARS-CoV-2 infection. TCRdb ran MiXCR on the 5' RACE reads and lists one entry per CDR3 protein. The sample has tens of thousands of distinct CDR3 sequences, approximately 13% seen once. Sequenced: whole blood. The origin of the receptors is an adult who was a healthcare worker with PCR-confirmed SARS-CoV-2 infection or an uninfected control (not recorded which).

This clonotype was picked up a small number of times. The CDR3 here is CASTQTGRETQYF. For the CDR3, the DNA is TGTGCCAGCACTCAGACAGGGCGAGAGACCCAGTACTTC. The genes are TRBV25-1 and TRBJ2-5, with 7 bases aligning to TRBD1. The length of the CDR3 is 13 residues. Germline V gene sequence: CDR1 MGHDK, CDR2 SYGVNS. V lost 7 bases and J lost 4; bases outside the gene matches: 6. Complete variable domain (other parts from reference TRBV25-1 and TRBJ2-5): EADIYQTPRYLVIGTGKKITLECSQTMGHDKMYWYQQDPGMELHLIHYSYGVNSTEKGDLSSESTVSRIRTEHFPLTLESARPSHTSQYLCASTQTGRETQYFGPGTRLLVL.

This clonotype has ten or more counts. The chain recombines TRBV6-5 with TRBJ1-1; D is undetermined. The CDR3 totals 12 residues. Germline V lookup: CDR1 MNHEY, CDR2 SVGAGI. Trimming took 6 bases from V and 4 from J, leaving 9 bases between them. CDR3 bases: TGTGCCAGCAGCCCCCCCGGCACTGAAGCTTTCTTT. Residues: CASSPPGTEAFF.

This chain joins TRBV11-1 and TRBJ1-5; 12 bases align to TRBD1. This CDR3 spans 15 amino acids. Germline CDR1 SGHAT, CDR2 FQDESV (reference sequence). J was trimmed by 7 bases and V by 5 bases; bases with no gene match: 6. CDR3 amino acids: CASSPGQGAGQPQHF. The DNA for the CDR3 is TGTGCCAGCAGCCCGGGACAGGGGGCTGGACAGCCCCAGCATTTT.

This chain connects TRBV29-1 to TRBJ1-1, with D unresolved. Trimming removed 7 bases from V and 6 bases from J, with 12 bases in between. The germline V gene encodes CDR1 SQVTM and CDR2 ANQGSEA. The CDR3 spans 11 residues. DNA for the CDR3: TGCAGCGCCCCAGACGGCCCTGAAGCTTTCTTT. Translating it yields CSAPDGPEAFF. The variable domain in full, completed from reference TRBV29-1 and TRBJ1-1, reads SAVISQKPSRDICQRGTSLTIQCQVDSQVTMMFWYRQQPGQSLTLIATANQGSEATYESGFVIDKFPISRPNLTFSTLTVSNMSPEDSSIYLCSAPDGPEAFFGQGTRLTVV.

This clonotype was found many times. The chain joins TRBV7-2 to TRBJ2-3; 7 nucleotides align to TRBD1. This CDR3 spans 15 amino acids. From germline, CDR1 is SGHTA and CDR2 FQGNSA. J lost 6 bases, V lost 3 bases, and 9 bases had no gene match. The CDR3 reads CASSFVTGSSDTQYF. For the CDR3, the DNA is TGTGCCAGCAGCTTCGTGACAGGGAGTTCTGATACGCAGTATTTT.

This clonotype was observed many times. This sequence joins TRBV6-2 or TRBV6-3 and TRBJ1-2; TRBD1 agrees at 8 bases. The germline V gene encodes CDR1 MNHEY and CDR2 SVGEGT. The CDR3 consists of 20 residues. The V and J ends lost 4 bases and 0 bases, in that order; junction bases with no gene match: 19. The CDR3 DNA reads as TGTGCCAGCAGTTCCGTTACCGGGACAGGAACTTTCCTAGCTAACTATGGCTACACCTTC. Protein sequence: CASSSVTGTGTFLANYGYTF.

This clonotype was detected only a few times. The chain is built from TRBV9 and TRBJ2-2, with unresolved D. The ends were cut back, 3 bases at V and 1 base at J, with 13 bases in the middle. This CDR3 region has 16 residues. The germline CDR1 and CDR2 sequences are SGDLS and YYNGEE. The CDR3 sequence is CASSAKGGENTGELFF. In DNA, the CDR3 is TGTGCCAGCAGCGCCAAGGGTGGGGAGAACACCGGGGAGCTGTTTTTT.

CDR3 sequence: CASSPNRGGTEAFF. The DNA for the CDR3 is TGTGCCAGCAGCCCGAACAGGGGAGGCACTGAAGCTTTCTTT. The rearrangement joins TRBV9 to TRBJ1-1, with 7 bases identical to TRBD1. Germline CDR1 and CDR2: SGDLS and YYNGEE. After removal of 4 bases from V and 4 bases from J, the junction contained 7 bases not matched to a gene. CDR3 length equals 14 residues.

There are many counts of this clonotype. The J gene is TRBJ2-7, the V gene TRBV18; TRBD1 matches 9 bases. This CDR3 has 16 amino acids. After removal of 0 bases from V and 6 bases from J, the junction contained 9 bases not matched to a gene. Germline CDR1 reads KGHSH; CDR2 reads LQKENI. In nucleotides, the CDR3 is TGTGCCAGCTCACCACCGGGACAGGGCAGAAGCCGCGAGCAGTACTTC. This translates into CASSPPGQGRSREQYF.

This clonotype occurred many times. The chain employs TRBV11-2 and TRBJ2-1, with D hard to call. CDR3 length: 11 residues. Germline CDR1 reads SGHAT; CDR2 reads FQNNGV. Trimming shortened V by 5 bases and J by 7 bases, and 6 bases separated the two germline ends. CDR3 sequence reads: CASSPINEQFF. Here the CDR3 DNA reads TGTGCCAGCAGCCCTATTAATGAGCAGTTCTTC.

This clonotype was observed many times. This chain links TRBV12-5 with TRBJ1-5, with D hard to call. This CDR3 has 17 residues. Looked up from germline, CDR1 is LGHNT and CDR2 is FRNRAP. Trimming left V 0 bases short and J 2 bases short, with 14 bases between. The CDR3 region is CASGLVSGGLGNQPQHF. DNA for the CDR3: TGTGCTAGTGGTTTGGTATCGGGCGGGTTGGGCAATCAGCCCCAGCATTTT.

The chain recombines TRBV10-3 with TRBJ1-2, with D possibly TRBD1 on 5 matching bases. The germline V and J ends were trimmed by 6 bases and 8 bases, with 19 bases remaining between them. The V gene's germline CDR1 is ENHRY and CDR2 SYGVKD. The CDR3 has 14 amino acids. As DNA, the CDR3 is TGTGCCATCAGGGGCCAGGGAACCTACTGGGGCTACACCTTC. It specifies CAIRGQGTYWGYTF.

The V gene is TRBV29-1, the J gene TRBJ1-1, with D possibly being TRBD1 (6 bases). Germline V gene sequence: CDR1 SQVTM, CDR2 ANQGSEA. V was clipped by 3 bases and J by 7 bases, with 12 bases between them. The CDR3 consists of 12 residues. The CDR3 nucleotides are TGCAGCGTTGATCCGGGGGCTAATGAAGCTTTCTTT. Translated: CSVDPGANEAFF.

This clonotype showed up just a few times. In DNA, the CDR3 is TGTGCCAGCAGCGTAGTCCCTGAGGAGACCCAGTACTTC. Amino acid sequence: CASSVVPEETQYF. This rearrangement joins TRBV9 to TRBJ2-5; D ambiguous. The CDR3 is 13 amino acids. The V and J ends lost 0 bases and 5 bases respectively, with 8 bases between them. Germline values: CDR1 SGDLS, CDR2 YYNGEE.

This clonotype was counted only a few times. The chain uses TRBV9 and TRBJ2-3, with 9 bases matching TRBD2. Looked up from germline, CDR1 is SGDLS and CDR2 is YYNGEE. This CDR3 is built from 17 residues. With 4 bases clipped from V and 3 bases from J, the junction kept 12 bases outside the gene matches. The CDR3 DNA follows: TGTGCCAGCAGCCTACGCCGTGGCGGGGGGGCAACAGATACGCAGTATTTT. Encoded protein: CASSLRRGGGATDTQYF.

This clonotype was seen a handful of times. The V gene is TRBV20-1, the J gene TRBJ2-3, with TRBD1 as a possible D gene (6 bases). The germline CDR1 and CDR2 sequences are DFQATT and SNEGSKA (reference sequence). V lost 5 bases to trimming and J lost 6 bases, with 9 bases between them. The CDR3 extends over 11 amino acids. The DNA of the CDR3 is TGCAGTGCTCGTCAGGGGGATACGCAGTATTTT. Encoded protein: CSARQGDTQYF.

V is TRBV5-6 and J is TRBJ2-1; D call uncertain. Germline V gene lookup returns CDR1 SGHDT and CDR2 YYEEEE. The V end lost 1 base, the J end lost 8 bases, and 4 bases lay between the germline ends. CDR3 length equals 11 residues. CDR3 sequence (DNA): TGTGCCAGCAGCTTGTGGGATGAGCAGTTCTTC. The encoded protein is CASSLWDEQFF.